The entry that follows covers one TCR beta chain sequence. The antigen is not known. This record belongs to a study of T cell responses to AZD1222 COVID-19 vaccine. TCRdb's copy holds only in-frame clones and misses some; the assay was immunoSEQ multiplex PCR. The repertoire holds approximately 75,000 clones, with 87% as singletons. Study results and caveats: Rises in breadth and depth of Spike-specific TCRs came after two AZD1222 doses. Donor demographics were predominantly white British with a female majority; clonal diversity may be underestimated. Baseline serology detected seropositivity in only a handful of AZD1222 recipients.

The CDR3 extends over 13 amino acids. In germline, CDR1 is MNHEY, CDR2 SMNVEV (reference sequence). Trimming cost V 6 bases and J 7 bases; bases outside gene matches: 6. It was second doses at about 4 or about 12 weeks that were pooled. V usage is TRBV27 and J usage is TRBJ2-7; 10 positions agree with TRBD1. The clonotype comes from an adult who received the AZD1222 COVID-19 vaccine. The sample was peripheral blood, taken 28 days after the second AZD1222 dose. Here the CDR3 DNA reads TGTGCCAGCAGGCGACAGGGGGCGCGTGAGCAGTACTTC. Residues: CASRRQGAREQYF.